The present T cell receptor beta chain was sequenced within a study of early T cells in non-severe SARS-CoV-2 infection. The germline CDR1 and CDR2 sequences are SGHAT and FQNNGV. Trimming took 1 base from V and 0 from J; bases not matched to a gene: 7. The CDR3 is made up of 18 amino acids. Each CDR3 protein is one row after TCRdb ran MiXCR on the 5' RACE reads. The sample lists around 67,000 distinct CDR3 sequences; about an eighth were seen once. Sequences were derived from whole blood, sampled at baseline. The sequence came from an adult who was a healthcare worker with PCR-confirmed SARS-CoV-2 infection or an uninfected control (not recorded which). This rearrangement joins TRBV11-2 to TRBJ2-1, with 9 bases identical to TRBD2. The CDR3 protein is CASSLGVLAGSSYNEQFF. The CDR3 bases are TGTGCCAGCAGCTTAGGAGTGCTAGCGGGGAGCTCCTACAATGAGCAGTTCTTC.